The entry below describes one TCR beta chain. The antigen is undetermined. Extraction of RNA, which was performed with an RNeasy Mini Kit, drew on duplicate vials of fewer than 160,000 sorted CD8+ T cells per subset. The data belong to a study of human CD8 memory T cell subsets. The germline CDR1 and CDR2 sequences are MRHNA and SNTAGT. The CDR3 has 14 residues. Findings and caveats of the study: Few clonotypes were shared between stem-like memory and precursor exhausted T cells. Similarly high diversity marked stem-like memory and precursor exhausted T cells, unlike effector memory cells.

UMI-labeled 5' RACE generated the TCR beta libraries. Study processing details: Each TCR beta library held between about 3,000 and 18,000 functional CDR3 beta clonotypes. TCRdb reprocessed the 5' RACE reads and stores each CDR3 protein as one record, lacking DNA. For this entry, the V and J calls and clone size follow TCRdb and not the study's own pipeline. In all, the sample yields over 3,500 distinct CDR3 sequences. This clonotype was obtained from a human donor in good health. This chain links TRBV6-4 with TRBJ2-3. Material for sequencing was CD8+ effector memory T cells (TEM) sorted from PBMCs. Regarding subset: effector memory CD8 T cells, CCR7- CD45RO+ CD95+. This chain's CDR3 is CASSEGLATDTQYF.